The present T cell receptor beta chain was sequenced within a study of blood T cell repertoires in COVID-19. Study as a whole: The analysed material was cDNA or gDNA that came from T cells, B-cell-depleted T cells, or PBMCs.

V was trimmed by 2 bases and J by 7 bases, leaving 17 bases between them. This CDR3 is built from 15 residues. The germline V gene encodes CDR1 MDHEN and CDR2 SYDVKM. The protocol was immunoSEQ multiplex PCR, while the TCRdb copy is restricted to in-frame clones and leaves out a portion. This table has about 200,000 clones, approximately 79% appearing once. The V and J genes are TRBV28 and TRBJ1-2; weak D call: TRBD1 (6 bases). The TCR originated in a woman aged 55-69 years with acute COVID-19. The sequenced sample was PBMCs or T cells enriched from blood (not recorded which). CDR3 in DNA: TGTGCCAGCAGTTTAACGGGGGGCGCACTATCTGGCTACACCTTC. Translating it yields CASSLTGGALSGYTF.